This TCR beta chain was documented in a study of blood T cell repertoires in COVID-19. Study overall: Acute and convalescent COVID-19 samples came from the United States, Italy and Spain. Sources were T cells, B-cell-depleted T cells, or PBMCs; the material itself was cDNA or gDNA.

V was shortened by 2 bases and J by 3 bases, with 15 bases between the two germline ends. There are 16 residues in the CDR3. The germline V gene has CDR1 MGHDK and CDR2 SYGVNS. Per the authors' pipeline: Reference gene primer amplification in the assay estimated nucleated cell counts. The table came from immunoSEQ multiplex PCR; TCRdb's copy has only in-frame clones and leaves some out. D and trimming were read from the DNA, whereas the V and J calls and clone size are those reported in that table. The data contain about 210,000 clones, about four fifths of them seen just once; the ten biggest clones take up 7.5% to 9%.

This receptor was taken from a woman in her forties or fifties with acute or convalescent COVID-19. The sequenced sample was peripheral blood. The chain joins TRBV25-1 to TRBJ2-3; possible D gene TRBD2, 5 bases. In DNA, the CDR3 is TGTGCCAGCAGTGAAGTTACCCCGCTAGCTACAGATACGCAGTATTTT. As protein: CASSEVTPLATDTQYF. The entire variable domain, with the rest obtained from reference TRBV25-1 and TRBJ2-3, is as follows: EADIYQTPRYLVIGTGKKITLECSQTMGHDKMYWYQQDPGMELHLIHYSYGVNSTEKGDLSSESTVSRIRTEHFPLTLESARPSHTSQYLCASSEVTPLATDTQYFGPGTRLTVL.